This entry concerns a single T cell receptor beta chain. After constant-region reverse-primer amplification, full-length variable regions underwent semi-nested PCR with Nested Universal Primer A. A single record per CDR3 protein comes from TCRdb applying MiXCR to the 5' RACE reads. The sample lists several thousand distinct CDR3 sequences, less than 40% seen once, with roughly 6.6% in the top ten. With 0 bases removed from V and 7 bases from J, the gap between germline ends came to 11 bases. CDR3 length equals 13 residues. Per the germline V gene, CDR1 is SGHRS and CDR2 is YFSETQ. The sequenced material came from tumor-infiltrating memory CD4+ T cells sorted from the breast tumor. Subset of the sample: memory CD4+ T cells, CD4+CD45RO+CD25-. The chain is built from TRBV5-1 and TRBJ2-7; no clear D gene. The clonotype was recovered from a female donor with breast cancer. CDR3 DNA: TGCGCCAGCAGCTTGGTACTGGCCGGGGAGCAGTACTTC. Its translation is CASSLVLAGEQYF.